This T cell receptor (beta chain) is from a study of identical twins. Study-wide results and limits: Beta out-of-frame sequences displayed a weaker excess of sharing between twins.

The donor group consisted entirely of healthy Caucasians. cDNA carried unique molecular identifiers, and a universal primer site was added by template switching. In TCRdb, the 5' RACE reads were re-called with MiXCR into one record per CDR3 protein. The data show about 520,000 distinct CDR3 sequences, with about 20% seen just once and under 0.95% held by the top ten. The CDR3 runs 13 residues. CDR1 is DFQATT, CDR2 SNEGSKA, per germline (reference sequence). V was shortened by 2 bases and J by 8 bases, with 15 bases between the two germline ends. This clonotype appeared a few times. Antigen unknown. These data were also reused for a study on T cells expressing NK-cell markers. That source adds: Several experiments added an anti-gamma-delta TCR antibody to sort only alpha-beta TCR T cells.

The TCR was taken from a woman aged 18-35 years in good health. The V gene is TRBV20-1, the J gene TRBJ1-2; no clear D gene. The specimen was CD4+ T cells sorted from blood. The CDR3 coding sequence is TGCAGTGCTAGACACGGAGGAATGGAAGGCTACACCTTC. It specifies CSARHGGMEGYTF.